These 20 T cell receptor beta chains were sequenced from one sample in a study of cytotoxic CD8 clonotypes in ibrutinib-treated CLL (dated by TCRdb to the early 2020s). Libraries were prepared through the immunoSEQ multiplex PCR assay. This is the immuneACCESS table as TCRdb keeps it, with only in-frame sequences that have V and J called. A part of the clones is gone; compared with another copy, unresolved V genes explain less than half, and the rest is unexplained. Present in this sample are about 150,000 clones, roughly three quarters of which were seen just once. The ten largest clones capture over 10% of the sample. Read against the paper, the sample's time point label means: more than 10 months on ibrutinib. The input for sequencing was PBMCs, taken after 12 months of ibrutinib treatment. The receptors derive from a human donor with chronic lymphocytic leukemia.

This clone appeared a few times. The rearrangement joins TRBV7-2 to TRBJ2-7; D uncertain. From germline, CDR1 is SGHTA and CDR2 FQGNSA. The CDR3 is made up of 12 amino acids. Deletions cut 2 bases from V and 2 bases from J, with 4 bases between. CDR3 protein: CASSLLAYEQYF. The CDR3 nucleotides are TGTGCCAGCAGCTTACTAGCCTACGAGCAGTACTTC. Using reference TRBV7-2 and TRBJ2-7 for the parts outside the CDR3, the full variable domain is GAGVSQSPSNKVTEKGKDVELRCDPISGHTALYWYRQSLGQGLEFLIYFQGNSAPDKSGLPSDRFSAERTGGSVSTLTIQRTQQEDSAVYLCASSLLAYEQYFGPGTRLTVT.

The chain is built from TRBV14 and TRBJ2-5, with 7 bases aligning to TRBD1. The CDR3 is 14 residues long. The ends lost 3 bases at V and 4 bases at J; junction bases unmatched: 5. CDR1 and CDR2 from the germline V gene are SGHDN and FVKESK. CDR3 residues: CASSQPHRGETQYF. The CDR3 DNA reads as TGTGCCAGCAGCCAGCCCCACAGGGGAGAGACCCAGTACTTC.

The J gene is TRBJ2-1, the V gene TRBV7-9; D assignment may be TRBD1 or TRBD2 (6 bases each). Germline V gives CDR1 SEHNR, CDR2 FQNEAQ (reference sequence). The CDR3 extends over 16 amino acids. Trimming removed 6 bases from V and 9 bases from J, with 24 bases in between. CDR3 nucleotide sequence: TGTGCCAGCAGAACATCCGTTGGGCGGGACATTGCTGAGCAGTTCTTC. Protein sequence: CASRTSVGRDIAEQFF.

Only one count was recorded for this clone. This chain uses TRBV4-3 with TRBJ2-3, with TRBD2 matching 10 bases. This CDR3 has 18 residues. J lost 2 bases, V lost 0 bases, and 8 bases had no gene match. Germline assignment: CDR1 LGHNA and CDR2 YSLEER. This chain's CDR3 is CASSQDNLLAGITDTQYF. CDR3 coding DNA: TGCGCCAGCAGCCAAGATAATTTACTAGCGGGAATCACAGATACGCAGTATTTT.

This clone was recorded only once. The rearrangement uses TRBV2 and TRBJ2-4; 13 bases line up with TRBD2. CDR3 length: 19 residues. CDR1 and CDR2 from the germline V gene are SNHLY and FYNNEI. Trimming at V came to 5 bases and at J to 3 bases, leaving 13 bases not matched to a gene. The CDR3 sequence: CASSSGLAGEWWDKNIQYF. The CDR3 DNA is TGTGCCAGCAGTTCCGGACTAGCGGGAGAGTGGTGGGACAAAAACATTCAGTACTTC.

The gene calls are TRBV6-5 and TRBJ2-7; D is ambiguous. The CDR3 totals 12 residues. Germline CDR1 MNHEY, CDR2 SVGAGI. V lost 5 bases, J lost 9 bases, and 14 bases lay in between. CDR3 residues: CASSPTVGAQYF. In DNA form, the CDR3 reads TGTGCCAGCAGTCCCACCGTGGGCGCGCAGTACTTC.

The chain is built from TRBV25-1 and TRBJ2-3; tentative D call: TRBD2 (6 bases). Germline CDR1 reads MGHDK; CDR2 reads SYGVNS. This CDR3 region has 17 residues. Trimming took off 3 bases at V and 4 bases at J, with 20 bases between the two ends. The CDR3 DNA is TGTGCCAGCAGTGAGTGGTCTAGCGCGAGAGGTCCAGATACGCAGTATTTT. Protein product: CASSEWSSARGPDTQYF.

The rearrangement joins TRBV19 to TRBJ2-7; TRBD2 matches 9 bases. After removal of 2 bases from V and 6 bases from J, the junction contained 5 bases not matched to a gene. CDR1 and CDR2 from the germline V gene are LNHDA and SQIVND (reference sequence). This CDR3 spans 14 amino acids. The CDR3, as DNA: TGTGCCAGTAGTATAATAGCGGGAGCCCTCGAGCAGTACTTC. It codes for CASSIIAGALEQYF.

The genes are TRBV5-1 and TRBJ2-3; 10 nucleotides agree with TRBD1. The CDR3 contains 17 residues. Germline V gene data show CDR1 as SGHRS and CDR2 as YFSETQ. The V and J ends lost 3 bases and 2 bases, in that order; junction bases with no gene match: 9. CDR3 amino acids: CASSSVGTGAYTDTQYF. DNA of the CDR3: TGCGCCAGCAGCTCGGTTGGGACAGGGGCCTACACAGATACGCAGTATTTT.

The chain couples TRBV6-1 to TRBJ1-1; TRBD1 is a possible D gene (6 bases). This CDR3 is built from 12 residues. Trimming stripped 6 bases from V and 5 bases from J, with 10 bases between. Germline V gene data show CDR1 as MNHNS and CDR2 as SASEGT. The CDR3 here is CASSRGVTEAFF. The CDR3 DNA reads TGTGCCAGCAGCAGGGGTGTGACTGAAGCTTTCTTT.

The J gene is TRBJ2-5, the V gene TRBV13; 7 bases are a match to TRBD1. Germline V gene sequence: CDR1 PRHDT, CDR2 FYEKMQ (reference sequence). CDR3 size: 14 residues. The V and J ends lost 5 bases and 7 bases, in that order; junction bases with no gene match: 10. The CDR3 nucleotides read TGTGCCAGCAGCGACGCACAGGGGAGTGCGACCCAGTACTTC. Translated: CASSDAQGSATQYF.

The chain couples TRBV5-6 to TRBJ1-4; D remains ambiguous. V was shortened by 0 bases and J by 5 bases, with 8 bases between the two germline ends. Germline assignment: CDR1 SGHDT and CDR2 YYEEEE. The CDR3 totals 14 residues. The CDR3 nucleotides read TGTGCCAGCAGCTTGGCAGGAGGAAATGAAAAACTGTTTTTT. This codes for CASSLAGGNEKLFF.

The chain has TRBV28 and TRBJ2-7; D is unresolved. Germline V gene lookup returns CDR1 MDHEN and CDR2 SYDVKM. CDR3 size: 12 residues. The chain's CDR3 is CAANLVGNEQYF. The CDR3 DNA sequence: TGTGCGGCGAACCTCGTAGGAAACGAGCAGTACTTC.

The gene calls are TRBV5-1 and TRBJ2-7; TRBD2 agrees at 11 bases. The CDR3 extends over 16 amino acids. Germline V gene sequence: CDR1 SGHRS, CDR2 YFSETQ. The ends lost 4 bases at V and 6 bases at J; junction bases unmatched: 12. CDR3 amino acids: CASSETASGRFGEQYF. For the CDR3, the DNA is TGCGCCAGCAGCGAGACAGCTAGCGGGAGGTTCGGCGAGCAGTACTTC.

This clone was recorded a few times. The chain carries TRBV6-5 and TRBJ2-7; D unresolved. With 5 bases removed from V and 1 base from J, the gap between germline ends came to 9 bases. The CDR3 totals 13 residues. CDR1 and CDR2 (germline): MNHEY, SVGAGI. DNA for the CDR3: TGTGCCAGCAGTACAGTAAAGTCCTACGAGCAGTACTTC. It is translated as CASSTVKSYEQYF.

The chain recombines TRBV28 with TRBJ1-1; D is possibly TRBD1 (5 bases). V was trimmed by 4 bases and J by 0 bases, leaving 9 bases between them. Germline CDR1 MDHEN, CDR2 SYDVKM. The CDR3 contains 14 residues. CDR3 in amino acids: CASSSTVLNTEAFF. The CDR3, as DNA: TGTGCCAGCAGTTCGACAGTATTGAACACTGAAGCTTTCTTT.

The V call is TRBV6-6, the J call TRBJ2-1; D uncertain. Trimming took off 6 bases at V and 6 bases at J, with 6 bases between the two ends. The CDR3 is 11 residues long. CDR1 and CDR2 from the germline V gene are MNHNY and SVGAGI (reference sequence). The CDR3 region is CASRSLNEQFF. DNA for the CDR3: TGTGCCAGCAGATCCCTCAATGAGCAGTTCTTC.

This chain uses TRBV11-1 with TRBJ2-7, with D tentatively TRBD2 (6 bases). The V and J ends lost 5 bases and 5 bases respectively, with 19 bases between them. The CDR3 covers 15 residues. CDR1 and CDR2 (germline): SGHAT, FQDESV (reference sequence). CDR3 coding DNA: TGTGCCAGCAGCCCGTCGGAACTAGCCGACAACGAGCAGTACTTC. Translated, it gives CASSPSELADNEQYF.

CDR3 region: CASSPNSNQPQHF. The CDR3 coding sequence is TGTGCCAGCAGCCCAAATAGCAATCAGCCCCAGCATTTT. The chain employs TRBV7-9 and TRBJ1-5; D is uncertain. The germline V gene has CDR1 SEHNR and CDR2 FQNEAQ (reference sequence). This CDR3 is built from 13 residues. Trimming took 5 bases from V and 0 from J, leaving 5 bases between them.

The V call is TRBV19, the J call TRBJ1-1, with TRBD1 matching 10 bases. Germline lookup yields CDR1 LNHDA and CDR2 SQIVND (reference sequence). The CDR3 loop spans 14 amino acids. The V segment lost 6 bases and the J segment 2 bases; nucleotides outside the gene matches: 3. The CDR3 loop reads CASRTGGGNTEAFF. CDR3 DNA: TGTGCCAGTAGGACAGGGGGCGGAAACACTGAAGCTTTCTTT.